This T cell receptor (beta chain) was sequenced during a study of early T cells in non-severe SARS-CoV-2 infection. Study in general: The authors sequenced bulk RNA from unsorted whole blood, leaving chains unpaired.

Findings of the study overall: Matching against VDJdb likely underestimated virus-specific expansions, favoring anti-spike CD8.

V gave up 3 bases and J gave up 6 bases, with 12 bases separating them. Germline V gene data show CDR1 as GTSNPN and CDR2 as SVGIG (reference sequence). CDR3 length: 13 residues. To note about this clonotype: What it binds is unknown.

Unique molecular identifiers were attached to individual cDNA molecules. TCRdb processed the 5' RACE reads anew with MiXCR; each CDR3 protein has one entry. The sample comprises about 80,000 distinct CDR3 sequences, more than 13% of which are singletons, and 9.5% to 13% rests with the top ten. V and J are TRBV30 and TRBJ2-4; D is ambiguous. The sample comprised whole blood. This receptor was identified in an adult who was a healthcare worker with PCR-confirmed SARS-CoV-2 infection or an uninfected control (not recorded which). The CDR3 region has the DNA TGTGCCTGGAGCAAGGACCCCGCAAACATTCAGTACTTC. It specifies CAWSKDPANIQYF. Using reference TRBV30 and TRBJ2-4 for the parts outside the CDR3, the full variable domain is SQTIHQWPATLVQPVGSPLSLECTVEGTSNPNLYWYRQAAGRGLQLLFYSVGIGQISSEVPQNLSASRPQDRQFILSSKKLLLSDSGFYLCAWSKDPANIQYFGAGTRLSVL.